This T cell receptor beta chain was profiled in a study of blood T cells in healthy people across ages. Overall study: Template switching caught about one barcoded beta molecule for each two T cells. Whole-study results and caveats: Older age went with lower TCR beta diversity per million T cells, in a roughly linear way. Long-lived and aged donors differed, with more naive CD4+ cells and higher diversity in the long-lived.

This clonotype has just one count. What it recognizes is unknown. For the second PCR, which ran for about 6 to 11 cycles, a sample-barcoded 5' primer and a J-beta primer mix were used. MiXCR, applied by TCRdb to the 5' RACE reads, yields one record per CDR3 protein. Found here are around 900,000 distinct CDR3 sequences, approximately 50% of them singletons; the top ten hold about 22%. Each of the donors had around 10 milliliters of peripheral blood drawn into EDTA-treated Vacutainer tubes. The V gene end was trimmed by 7 bases and the J gene end by 8 bases; junction bases not matched to a gene: 9. CDR1 and CDR2 from the germline V gene are MNHNS and SASEGT. The CDR3 extends over 14 amino acids.

The source of this sequence is a woman in her sixties or seventies in good health. The gene calls are TRBV6-1 and TRBJ1-4; 8 bases agree with TRBD1. Sequencing used blood. The CDR3 bases are TGTGCCAGCATAATCGGACAGGGAAGGGAAAAACTGTTTTTT. This gives the protein CASIIGQGREKLFF.